These 32 T cell receptor beta chains originate from one sample sequenced in a study of T-cell memory formation after mild COVID-19. TCRdb reanalysed the 5' RACE reads using MiXCR and keeps one entry per CDR3 protein. The table includes about 320,000 distinct CDR3 sequences, around an eighth detected once. The material sequenced was PBMCs or a T cell subset sorted from them (not recorded which). The origin of the receptors is a man between 18 and 35 years old who had mild COVID-19 (a few samples of this study predate the infection). Cell type and time point are not known.

Remarks on this clonotype: One end of the junction is discordant with germline, which a read error may explain. The chain is built from TRBV27 and TRBJ2-5; 7 bases agree with TRBD2. Germline V gene data show CDR1 as MNHEY and CDR2 as SMNVEV (reference sequence). The CDR3 runs to 16 residues. CDR3 amino acids: CASSLRASGLRETHYF. The DNA of the CDR3 is TGTGCCAGCAGTTTGCGGGCTAGCGGTCTACGGGAGACCCACTACTTC.

This chain uses TRBV11-2 with TRBJ1-4, with D tentatively TRBD1 (5 bases). V lost 5 bases and J lost 6, with 10 bases in between. Germline V gives CDR1 SGHAT, CDR2 FQNNGV. This CDR3 has 13 residues. CDR3 amino acids: CASSETAHEKLFF. The CDR3 bases are TGTGCCAGCAGCGAGACAGCTCATGAAAAACTGTTTTTT.

In this sample, this clonotype turned up a few times. This chain joins TRBV6-5 and TRBJ1-5, with TRBD1 matching 11 bases. The germline V gene has CDR1 MNHEY and CDR2 SVGAGI. This CDR3 spans 14 amino acids. After removal of 6 bases from V and 8 bases from J, the junction contained 6 bases not matched to a gene. The CDR3 is CASSLGTGGKPQHF. In DNA form, the CDR3 reads TGTGCCAGCAGCCTCGGGACAGGGGGTAAGCCCCAGCATTTT.

This clonotype was seen a few times. The chain combines TRBV9 with TRBJ1-4; tentatively, D is TRBD1 (6 bases). The CDR3 sequence is 15 residues long. Per germline, CDR1 SGDLS and CDR2 YYNGEE. V lost 3 bases and J lost 3, with 12 bases in between. The DNA of the CDR3 is TGTGCCAGCAGCGATGGGGGGGCCTCTAATGAAAAACTGTTTTTT. This encodes CASSDGGASNEKLFF.

V is TRBV11-3 and J is TRBJ1-6; D is possibly TRBD1 (5 bases). This CDR3 comprises 14 residues. In germline, CDR1 is SGHNT, CDR2 YENEEA. Trimming removed 3 bases from V and 6 bases from J, with 9 bases in between. CDR3 protein: CASSLRGPNSPLHF. The CDR3 DNA follows: TGTGCCAGCAGCTTGAGGGGACCTAATTCACCCCTCCACTTT.

The chain employs TRBV4-3 and TRBJ2-1; possibly TRBD1 or TRBD2 for D (5 bases each). Per the germline V gene, CDR1 is LGHNA and CDR2 is YSLEER. CDR3 length: 15 residues. V lost 6 bases and J 4 bases, leaving 16 bases between the germline ends. The CDR3 nucleotides read TGCGCCAGCAGTCGGTACCGGGACGCATACAATGAGCAGTTCTTC. This sequence encodes CASSRYRDAYNEQFF.

This clonotype appeared a few times. The CDR3: CASSPRDDGYTF. Here the CDR3 DNA reads TGCGCCAGCAGCCCGCGGGACGACGGCTACACCTTC. The chain employs TRBV5-1 and TRBJ1-2, with D tentatively TRBD1 (5 bases). Per the germline V gene, CDR1 is SGHRS and CDR2 is YFSETQ. Trimming left V 4 bases short and J 8 bases short, with 12 bases between. This CDR3 comprises 12 residues.

V and J are TRBV6-5 and TRBJ2-7; possible D gene TRBD1, 5 bases. Germline V gene data show CDR1 as MNHEY and CDR2 as SVGAGI. This CDR3 is built from 13 residues. V lost 2 bases to trimming and J lost 10 bases, with 15 bases between them. CDR3 protein: CASSYRQGHYQYV. The CDR3 bases are TGTGCCAGCAGTTACCGGCAGGGCCACTACCAGTACGTC.

V usage is TRBV6-5 and J usage is TRBJ1-6, with 10 bases lining up with TRBD1. The CDR3 runs to 14 residues. Germline V gene data show CDR1 as MNHEY and CDR2 as SVGAGI. The trim removed 8 bases at V and 10 bases at J, leaving 8 bases unmatched. CDR3 in DNA: TGTGCCAGCGCGGGGACAGGGGTCGGCTCACCCCTCCACTTT. Translation gives CASAGTGVGSPLHF.

This clonotype was seen more than once but under ten times. The chain has TRBV5-6 and TRBJ1-6; tentatively, D is TRBD1 (6 bases). Germline CDR1 SGHDT, CDR2 YYEEEE. Trimming removed 4 bases at V and 10 bases at J, with 15 bases between. CDR3 size: 14 residues. CDR3 nucleotide sequence: TGTGCCAGCAGCCTAGGGACAAACCTCTCACCCCTCCACTTT. It specifies CASSLGTNLSPLHF.

This clonotype was seen a few times. The genes are TRBV5-1 and TRBJ2-7, with TRBD1 matching over 8 bases. CDR3 size: 15 residues. CDR1 is SGHRS and CDR2 is YFSETQ in the germline V gene. V trimming: 4 bases; J trimming: 2 bases; junction bases outside the gene matches: 8. The CDR3 protein is CASSLFRGPTYEQYF. DNA of the CDR3: TGCGCCAGCAGCCTCTTCAGGGGGCCGACCTACGAGCAGTACTTC.

CDR3 DNA: TGTGCCTGGAGTCCGGGTTCCAGCACCGGGGAGCTGTTTTTT. As protein: CAWSPGSSTGELFF. The V gene is TRBV30, the J gene TRBJ2-2, with unresolved D. The CDR3 is 14 residues long. Germline CDR1 and CDR2: GTSNPN and SVGIG (reference sequence). The V end lost 2 bases, the J end lost 4 bases, and 11 bases lay between the germline ends.

This clonotype was found a few times. The rearrangement joins TRBV7-6 to TRBJ2-3; 7 positions agree with TRBD2. The CDR3 is 14 residues long. Germline loops: CDR1 SGHVS, CDR2 FNYEAQ. J lost 3 bases, V lost 4 bases, and 4 bases had no gene match. As DNA, the CDR3 is TGTGCCAGCAGCTCACTAGCGAGGACAGATACGCAGTATTTT. Translating it yields CASSSLARTDTQYF. The full variable domain, in which reference TRBV7-6 and TRBJ2-3 provide the parts outside the CDR3, is GAGVSQSPRYKVTKRGQDVALRCDPISGHVSLYWYRQALGQGPEFLTYFNYEAQQDKSGLPNDRFSAERPEGSISTLTIQRTEQRDSAMYRCASSSLARTDTQYFGPGTRLTVL.

In this sample, this clonotype turned up a few times. The chain is built from TRBV5-5 and TRBJ2-5, with D possibly matching TRBD1 (5 bases). Trimming took 0 bases from V and 5 from J, leaving 14 bases between them. The CDR3 has 15 residues. Germline CDR1 is SGHKS and CDR2 is YYEKEE (reference sequence). The CDR3 nucleotides read TGTGCCAGCAGCTTGGAAGGAAAGGGGTATGAGACCCAGTACTTC. It yields the protein CASSLEGKGYETQYF. Looking up the rest from reference TRBV5-5 and TRBJ2-5 gives the full variable domain: DAGVTQSPTHLIKTRGQQVTLRCSPISGHKSVSWYQQVLGQGPQFIFQYYEKEERGRGNFPDRFSARQFPNYSSELNVNALLLGDSALYLCASSLEGKGYETQYFGPGTRLLVL.

This clonotype was observed a few times. This chain connects TRBV7-9 to TRBJ2-1; D ambiguous. Germline-derived CDR1 and CDR2 are SEHNR and FQNEAQ (reference sequence). CDR3 length: 12 amino acids. The germline V and J ends were trimmed by 5 bases and 9 bases, with 11 bases remaining between them. CDR3 coding DNA: TGTGCCAGCAGCCTACAGTACGGTGAGCAGTTCTTC. Its translation: CASSLQYGEQFF.

The chain uses TRBV28 and TRBJ2-7, with D possibly TRBD2 on 6 matching bases. V lost 4 bases, J lost 0 bases, and 13 bases lay in between. This CDR3 contains 15 residues. The V gene's germline CDR1 is MDHEN and CDR2 SYDVKM. This CDR3 is CASSSPGTGSYEQYV. CDR3 sequence (DNA): TGTGCCAGCAGTTCCCCCGGGACTGGCTCCTACGAGCAGTACGTC.

The chain uses TRBV9 and TRBJ1-1, with D tentatively TRBD1 (5 bases). CDR3 length: 14 amino acids. Germline V CDR1 and CDR2: SGDLS, YYNGEE. Trimming cost V 2 bases and J 3 bases, with 11 bases left between them. Written as DNA, the CDR3 is TGTGCCAGCAGCGTGTCTGGGGCTGACACTGAAGCTTTCTTT. This translates into CASSVSGADTEAFF.

The gene calls are TRBV6-2 or TRBV6-3 and TRBJ2-5, with a weak D call TRBD1 (6 bases). The CDR3 is made up of 13 amino acids. The V and J ends lost 8 bases and 5 bases respectively, with 15 bases between them. Germline V gene sequence: CDR1 MNHEY, CDR2 SVGEGT. Here the CDR3 DNA reads TGTGCCAGCCGGAGTACAGGGCACGAGACCCAGTACTTC. Its protein is CASRSTGHETQYF.

V usage is TRBV7-2 and J usage is TRBJ2-5; the D call may be TRBD1 or TRBD2 (6 bases each). The CDR3 totals 14 residues. The germline V and J ends were trimmed by 5 bases and 4 bases, with 14 bases remaining between them. The germline V gene has CDR1 SGHTA and CDR2 FQGNSA. CDR3 loop: CASSETGGLETQYF. CDR3 nucleotide sequence: TGTGCCAGCAGCGAGACCGGGGGCCTAGAGACCCAGTACTTC.

V and J are TRBV5-1 and TRBJ1-1; no clear D gene. The ends were cut back, 3 bases at V and 1 base at J, with 10 bases in the middle. The CDR3 length is 14 residues. The V gene's germline CDR1 is SGHRS and CDR2 YFSETQ. CDR3 sequence reads: CASSSPTENTEAFF. The CDR3 nucleotides are TGCGCCAGCAGCTCGCCGACGGAGAACACTGAAGCTTTCTTT. The full variable domain, with the rest looked up from reference TRBV5-1 and TRBJ1-1, is KAGVTQTPRYLIKTRGQQVTLSCSPISGHRSVSWYQQTPGQGLQFLFEYFSETQRNKGNFPGRFSGRQFSNSRSEMNVSTLELGDSALYLCASSSPTENTEAFFGQGTRLTVV.

The sample holds a few counts of this clonotype. V and J are TRBV12-3 or TRBV12-4 and TRBJ1-1; D unresolved. V was pared by 5 bases and J by 1 base, with 14 bases between. This CDR3 region has 15 residues. This CDR3 reads CASSPWASKNTEAFF. CDR3 DNA sequence: TGTGCCAGCAGTCCATGGGCATCCAAGAACACTGAAGCTTTCTTT.

J is TRBJ1-6 and V is TRBV27; 7 bases map to TRBD1. V was clipped by 6 bases and J by 5 bases; unmatched bases: 16. CDR3 size: 18 residues. Germline V lookup: CDR1 MNHEY, CDR2 SMNVEV (reference sequence). The CDR3 here is CASSLGGLGQPDNSPLHF. The CDR3 bases are TGTGCCAGCAGCTTAGGTGGATTGGGACAGCCAGATAATTCACCCCTCCACTTT.

The chain recombines TRBV6-2 or TRBV6-3 with TRBJ2-4; 10 positions agree with TRBD2. Unmatched junction bases numbered 8, after V lost 4 bases and J lost 2 bases. Per germline, CDR1 MNHEY and CDR2 SVGEGT. The CDR3 extends over 17 amino acids. DNA for the CDR3: TGTGCCAGCAGTTCGAGCGGGGGGGCTCTATCCAAAAACATTCAGTACTTC. It translates to CASSSSGGALSKNIQYF.

The chain recombines TRBV6-5 with TRBJ2-7; 8 nucleotides line up with TRBD2. The J segment lost 6 bases and the V segment lost 6 bases, leaving 13 bases of the junction unmatched. Germline values: CDR1 MNHEY, CDR2 SVGAGI. The CDR3 is made up of 15 amino acids. CDR3 in DNA: TGTGCCAGCAGCCCCGGGCTAGCGGGTCGGAGCGAGCAGTACGTC. This translates into CASSPGLAGRSEQYV.

The V and J genes are TRBV7-9 and TRBJ1-6; D gene ambiguous. The ends were cut back, 2 bases at V and 16 bases at J, with 12 bases in the middle. Germline V gene lookup returns CDR1 SEHNR and CDR2 FQNEAQ (reference sequence). The length of the CDR3 is 12 residues. CDR3 loop: CASSLIVQRLHF. CDR3 sequence (DNA): TGTGCCAGCAGCTTAATCGTCCAGCGTCTCCACTTT.

In its sample, this clonotype was seen many times. V and J are TRBV10-3 and TRBJ2-3; 12 nucleotides align to TRBD1. Germline V gene data show CDR1 as ENHRY and CDR2 as SYGVKD. CDR3 size: 14 residues. The V segment lost 10 bases and the J segment 4 bases; nucleotides outside the gene matches: 6. The CDR3 is CATRDRGPPDTQYF. DNA of the CDR3: TGTGCCACTCGGGACAGGGGGCCCCCAGATACGCAGTATTTT.

This chain uses TRBV11-2 with TRBJ2-3; TRBD2 aligns across 14 bases. The germline CDR1 and CDR2 sequences are SGHAT and FQNNGV. The V gene end was trimmed by 4 bases and the J gene end by 5 bases; junction bases not matched to a gene: 11. This CDR3 region has 18 residues. The CDR3 sequence is CASSSIPTSGGAGDTQYF. In nucleotides, the CDR3 is TGTGCCAGCAGCTCCATCCCGACTAGCGGGGGGGCAGGAGATACGCAGTATTTT. Full variable domain (rest looked up from reference TRBV11-2 and TRBJ2-3): EAGVAQSPRYKIIEKRQSVAFWCNPISGHATLYWYQQILGQGPKLLIQFQNNGVVDDSQLPKDRFSAERLKGVDSTLKIQPAKLEDSAVYLCASSSIPTSGGAGDTQYFGPGTRLTVL.

This clonotype came up many times. One end of the junction does not line up with germline, which may come from a read error. V usage is TRBV7-2 and J usage is TRBJ1-1; D may be TRBD1 (5 bases). Per germline, CDR1 SGHTA and CDR2 FQGNSA. The CDR3 loop spans 15 amino acids. Written as DNA, the CDR3 is TGCGCCAGCAGCTTGGCTGCAGGGCTGAACACTGAAGCTTTCTTT. It specifies CASSLAAGLNTEAFF.

The rearrangement joins TRBV5-6 to TRBJ1-3; no firm D call. Trimming took 1 base from V and 4 from J, leaving 12 bases between them. CDR1 is SGHDT, CDR2 YYEEEE, per germline. The CDR3 contains 15 residues. CDR3 region: CASSLFGLTGNTIYF. The CDR3 nucleotides are TGTGCCAGCAGCTTGTTCGGCCTCACAGGAAACACCATATATTTT.

This chain links TRBV19 with TRBJ2-5; a possible D gene is TRBD2 (5 bases). V was shortened by 1 base and J by 6 bases, with 18 bases between the two germline ends. This CDR3 region has 16 residues. The V gene's germline CDR1 is LNHDA and CDR2 SQIVND (reference sequence). The CDR3 protein is CASSIGSSPRGKTQYF. The CDR3 DNA reads as TGTGCCAGTAGTATAGGTTCGTCACCTCGGGGAAAGACCCAGTACTTC. The full variable domain, with the rest looked up from reference TRBV19 and TRBJ2-5, is DGGITQSPKYLFRKEGQNVTLSCEQNLNHDAMYWYRQDPGQGLRLIYYSQIVNDFQKGDIAEGYSVSREKKESFPLTVTSAQKNPTAFYLCASSIGSSPRGKTQYFGPGTRLLVL.

This clonotype was counted between two and nine times. V usage is TRBV28 and J usage is TRBJ1-1, with a possible D match to TRBD1 (6 bases). Germline CDR1 MDHEN, CDR2 SYDVKM. V lost 7 bases to trimming and J lost 11 bases, with 26 bases between them. The CDR3 length is 15 residues. In nucleotides, the CDR3 is TGTGCCAGCACTCCCAGCACCCAGGGGACTCGACGGGCTTTCTTT. It specifies CASTPSTQGTRRAFF. Combining the CDR3 with reference TRBV28 and TRBJ1-1 gives the whole variable domain DVKVTQSSRYLVKRTGEKVFLECVQDMDHENMFWYRQDPGLGLRLIYFSYDVKMKEKGDIPEGYSVSREKKERFSLILESASTNQTSMYLCASTPSTQGTRRAFFGQGTRLTVV.

This clonotype has only a few counts. The V and J genes are TRBV20-1 and TRBJ2-5, with D maybe TRBD1 (6 bases). Per the germline V gene, CDR1 is DFQATT and CDR2 is SNEGSKA (reference sequence). V was cut by 0 bases and J by 5 bases, with 13 bases left in between. The length of the CDR3 is 14 residues. CDR3 region: CSARDLEGVETQYF. DNA for the CDR3: TGCAGTGCTAGAGATCTTGAGGGGGTGGAGACCCAGTACTTC.